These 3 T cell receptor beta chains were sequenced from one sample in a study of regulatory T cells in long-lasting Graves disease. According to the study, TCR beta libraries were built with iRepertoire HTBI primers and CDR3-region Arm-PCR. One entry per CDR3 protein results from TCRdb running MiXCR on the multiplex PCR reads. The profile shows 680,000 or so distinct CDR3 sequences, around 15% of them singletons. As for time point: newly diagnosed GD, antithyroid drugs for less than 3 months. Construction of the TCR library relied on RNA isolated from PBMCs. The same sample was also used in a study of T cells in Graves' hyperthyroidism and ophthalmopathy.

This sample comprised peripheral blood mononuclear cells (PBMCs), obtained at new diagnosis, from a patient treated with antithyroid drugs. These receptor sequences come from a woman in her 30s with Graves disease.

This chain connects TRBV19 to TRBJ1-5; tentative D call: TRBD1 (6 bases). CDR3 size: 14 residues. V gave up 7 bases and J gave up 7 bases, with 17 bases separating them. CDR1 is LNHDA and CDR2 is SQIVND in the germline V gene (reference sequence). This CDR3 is CASKRGPGVQPQHF. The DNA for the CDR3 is TGTGCCAGTAAGCGGGGGCCAGGGGTCCAGCCCCAGCATTTT.

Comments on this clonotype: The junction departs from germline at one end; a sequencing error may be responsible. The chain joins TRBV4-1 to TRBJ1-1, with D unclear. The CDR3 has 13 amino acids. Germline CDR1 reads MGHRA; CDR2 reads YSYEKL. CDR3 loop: CASSQGTNTKAFF. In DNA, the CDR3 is TGCGCCAGCAGCCAAGGTACGAACACTAAAGCTTTCTTT.

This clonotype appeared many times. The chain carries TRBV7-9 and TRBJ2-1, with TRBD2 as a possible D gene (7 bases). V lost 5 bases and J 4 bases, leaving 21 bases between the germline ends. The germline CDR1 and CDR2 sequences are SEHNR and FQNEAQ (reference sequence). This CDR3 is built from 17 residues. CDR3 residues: CASSHLQGSGTYNEQFF. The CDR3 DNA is TGTGCCAGCAGCCACCTCCAAGGAAGCGGGACATACAATGAGCAGTTCTTC.